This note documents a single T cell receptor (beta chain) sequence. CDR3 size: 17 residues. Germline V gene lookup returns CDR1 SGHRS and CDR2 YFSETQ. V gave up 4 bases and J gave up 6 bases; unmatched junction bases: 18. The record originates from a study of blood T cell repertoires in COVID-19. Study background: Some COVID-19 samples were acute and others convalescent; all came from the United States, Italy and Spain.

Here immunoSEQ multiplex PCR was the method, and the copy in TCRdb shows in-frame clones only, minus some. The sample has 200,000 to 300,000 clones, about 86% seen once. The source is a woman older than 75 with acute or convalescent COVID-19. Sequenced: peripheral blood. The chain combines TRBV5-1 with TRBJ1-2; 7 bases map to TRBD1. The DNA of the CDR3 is TGCGCCAGCAGCCTGAACTGGGACAGTCGGCTCGAAGATGGCTACACCTTC. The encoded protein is CASSLNWDSRLEDGYTF.